This T cell receptor beta chain was found in a study of blood T cell repertoires in COVID-19. This CDR3 comprises 16 residues. The germline gives CDR1 SGHNT, CDR2 YYREEE (reference sequence). Trimming stripped 3 bases from V and 0 bases from J, with 16 bases between. TCRdb keeps only in-frame clones here, not all; method: immunoSEQ multiplex PCR. The sample comprises about 94,000 clones, around 80% of which are singletons, and under 20% rests with the top ten. This receptor was taken from a human donor in a cohort sampled during active COVID-19. The specimen was peripheral blood. The gene calls are TRBV5-4 and TRBJ2-7, with D tentatively TRBD2 (6 bases). Written as DNA, the CDR3 is TGTGCCAGCAGCTGGGCCGGGGCGGGGCCCTCCTACGAGCAGTACTTC. It translates to CASSWAGAGPSYEQYF.